This T cell receptor (beta chain) was captured by sequencing in a study of T cell responses to AZD1222 COVID-19 vaccine. Study-level points and caveats: The study found vaccine-associated CD4 TCRs spanning spike, dominant at 160-218 and 743-854.

This clone was seen a handful of times. Its target is unknown. Assay: immunoSEQ multiplex PCR; the TCRdb copy retains only in-frame clones and omits some. This table holds over 150,000 clones, around 90% found once. The CDR3 runs 14 residues. Trimming removed 7 bases at V and 0 bases at J, with 12 bases between. The V gene's germline CDR1 is LNHDA and CDR2 SQIVND (reference sequence). This chain links TRBV19 with TRBJ1-1; D remains unclear. This specimen consisted of peripheral blood, obtained 28 days after the second AZD1222 dose. This receptor was obtained from an adult who received the AZD1222 COVID-19 vaccine. The CDR3 is CASTTRNMNTEAFF. The CDR3 bases are TGTGCCAGTACCACCAGAAACATGAACACTGAAGCTTTCTTT.